A selection of T cell receptor beta chains follows, all from one sample in a study of blood T cell repertoires in COVID-19. Repertoires were generated with immunoSEQ multiplex PCR, while TCRdb's copy carries only in-frame clones and drops some. This table holds 170,000 or so clones, around 82% found once. Sequenced sample: peripheral blood. All receptors come from a young man with active or convalescent COVID-19. CDR3s include the opening cysteine and the closing phenylalanine or tryptophan. D genes are given only for firm matches. Rows give clone size only sometimes, using once, few, many, or a class for an expanded clone.

CDR3 protein,D gene,V gene,clone size,J gene
CASTQGPSSPLHF,-,TRBV27,once,TRBJ1-6
CVRSRDILLYNEQFF,-,TRBV7-5,few,TRBJ2-1
CASSPTGEDTQYF,-,TRBV4-1,-,TRBJ2-3
CASSLPGTHYGYTF,-,TRBV5-5,-,TRBJ1-2
CASSIDRQGGSAFF,TRBD1,TRBV19,-,TRBJ1-1
CASSPRLAGTTDTQYF,TRBD2,TRBV18,-,TRBJ2-3
CASSGAGKIYEQYF,-,TRBV5-4,few,TRBJ2-7
CAWSTGVYSNQPQHF,-,TRBV30,once,TRBJ1-5
CASSRGTGTYNEQFF,-,TRBV5-1,-,TRBJ2-1
CASSRTGGPNEQFF,-,TRBV5-1,once,TRBJ2-1
CASSLYARTSGSYEQYF,TRBD2,TRBV27,-,TRBJ2-7
CSVGQVAPGYGYTF,TRBD1,TRBV29-1,-,TRBJ1-2
CASSLAQDRFYSPLHF,TRBD1,TRBV7-8,once,TRBJ1-6
CASTRGYGNTIYF,-,TRBV6-5,-,TRBJ1-3
CARNKRPTEPYEQYF,-,TRBV2,-,TRBJ2-7
CASSQDRRAGGQETQYF,TRBD2,TRBV4-2,-,TRBJ2-5
CASSQSSQGMTQYF,-,TRBV16,-,TRBJ2-5
CASSFTYRNTGELFF,-,TRBV6-2/TRBV6-3,-,TRBJ2-2
CASSLTGGPGETQYF,TRBD2,TRBV5-1,once,TRBJ2-5
CASRVNSGGAHNEQFF,TRBD2,TRBV27,-,TRBJ2-1
CASSLEIAGAVGGEQFF,TRBD2,TRBV11-2,-,TRBJ2-1
CASSQDPGNNQPQHF,-,TRBV4-1,-,TRBJ1-5
CASSLSLAGHYNEQFF,TRBD2,TRBV11-2,-,TRBJ2-1
CATSDFAQGGDTQYF,TRBD2,TRBV24-1,-,TRBJ2-3
CASSSPTSGRAGEQFF,TRBD2,TRBV28,-,TRBJ2-1
CASSFAEGSLGYTF,-,TRBV5-1,once,TRBJ1-2
CASSLIAGGIQETQYF,TRBD2,TRBV27,-,TRBJ2-5
CAWRNRGNTEAFF,TRBD1,TRBV30,once,TRBJ1-1
CASSLIDSGANVLTF,-,TRBV28,-,TRBJ2-6
CASSLGGQLNTEAFF,TRBD1,TRBV11-2,-,TRBJ1-1
CASSQLVRGELFF,-,TRBV14,-,TRBJ2-2
CASTKRGWGKGGYTF,-,TRBV23-1,-,TRBJ1-2
CASRSQVLYYNEQFF,-,TRBV28,-,TRBJ2-1
CASSKSGGRTYEQYF,TRBD2,TRBV11-1,once,TRBJ2-7
CAWSVSGANYNSPLHF,-,TRBV30,-,TRBJ1-6
CASSPQGSGADTQYF,-,TRBV6-2/TRBV6-3,-,TRBJ2-3
CASSVDSLSYEQYF,-,TRBV9,once,TRBJ2-7
CASSLEGSTGIAGNTIYF,-,TRBV5-1,once,TRBJ1-3
CASSLGGRSPDTQYF,-,TRBV5-1,-,TRBJ2-3
CASSEAGGRGYNQPQHF,-,TRBV2,once,TRBJ1-5
CAISESLPDRVDSPLHF,TRBD1,TRBV10-3,-,TRBJ1-6
CASSLARWREDRGGELFF,TRBD2,TRBV7-8,-,TRBJ2-2
CASSQRAQRLAGSNTGELFF,TRBD2,TRBV18,-,TRBJ2-2
CASSPESTTYEQYF,-,TRBV5-1,-,TRBJ2-7
CASSPPGGPTNTGELFF,-,TRBV5-1,-,TRBJ2-2
CASSLTGRSNSPLHF,-,TRBV7-3,-,TRBJ1-6
CASSHDPRTGAYEQYF,TRBD1,TRBV3-1/TRBV3-2,-,TRBJ2-7
CASSQLTQNTEAFF,-,TRBV4-3,-,TRBJ1-1